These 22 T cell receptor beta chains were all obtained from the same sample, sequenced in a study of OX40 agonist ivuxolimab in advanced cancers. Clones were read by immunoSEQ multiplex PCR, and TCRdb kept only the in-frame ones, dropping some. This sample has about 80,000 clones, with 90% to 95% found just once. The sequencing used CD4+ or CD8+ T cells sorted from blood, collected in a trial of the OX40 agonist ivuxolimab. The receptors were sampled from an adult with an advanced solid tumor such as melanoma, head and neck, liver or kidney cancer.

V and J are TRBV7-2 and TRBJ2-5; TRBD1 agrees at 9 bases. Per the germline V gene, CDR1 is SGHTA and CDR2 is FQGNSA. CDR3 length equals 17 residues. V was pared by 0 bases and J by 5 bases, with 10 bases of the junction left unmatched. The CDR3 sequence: CASSLALLGTGLETQYF. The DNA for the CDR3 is TGTGCCAGCAGCTTAGCGCTATTAGGGACAGGGCTGGAGACCCAGTACTTC. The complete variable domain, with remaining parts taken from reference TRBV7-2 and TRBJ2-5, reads GAGVSQSPSNKVTEKGKDVELRCDPISGHTALYWYRQSLGQGLEFLIYFQGNSAPDKSGLPSDRFSAERTGGSVSTLTIQRTQQEDSAVYLCASSLALLGTGLETQYFGPGTRLLVL.

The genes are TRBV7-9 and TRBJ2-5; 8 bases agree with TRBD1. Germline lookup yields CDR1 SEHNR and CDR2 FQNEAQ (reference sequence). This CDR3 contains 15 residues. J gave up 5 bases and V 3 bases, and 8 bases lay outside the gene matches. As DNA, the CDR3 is TGTGCCAGCAGCTTCGCCAGGGGGCGTTCGGAGACCCAGTACTTC. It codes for CASSFARGRSETQYF.

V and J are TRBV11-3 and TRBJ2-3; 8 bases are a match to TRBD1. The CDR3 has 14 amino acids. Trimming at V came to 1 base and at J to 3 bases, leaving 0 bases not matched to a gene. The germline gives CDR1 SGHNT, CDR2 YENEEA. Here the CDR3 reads CASSLGQGTDTQYF. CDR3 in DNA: TGTGCCAGCAGCTTAGGACAGGGGACAGATACGCAGTATTTT.

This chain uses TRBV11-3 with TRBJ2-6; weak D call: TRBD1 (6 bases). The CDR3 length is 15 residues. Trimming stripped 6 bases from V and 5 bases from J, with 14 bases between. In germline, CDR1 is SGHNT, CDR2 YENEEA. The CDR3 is CASRLRQERANVLTF. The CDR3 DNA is TGTGCCAGCAGACTAAGACAGGAACGGGCCAACGTCCTGACTTTC.

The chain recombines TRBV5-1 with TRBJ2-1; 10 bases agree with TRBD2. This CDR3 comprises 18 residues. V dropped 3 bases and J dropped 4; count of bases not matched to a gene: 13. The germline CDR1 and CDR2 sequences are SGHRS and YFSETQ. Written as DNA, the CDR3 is TGCGCCAGCAGCTCGGGGGGCGCCGGGACTAGCGAGTACAATGAGCAGTTCTTC. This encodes CASSSGGAGTSEYNEQFF.

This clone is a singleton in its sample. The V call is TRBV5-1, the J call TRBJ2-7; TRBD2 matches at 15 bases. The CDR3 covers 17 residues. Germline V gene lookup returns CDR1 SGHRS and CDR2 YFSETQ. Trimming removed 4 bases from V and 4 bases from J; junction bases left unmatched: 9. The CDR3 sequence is CASSPRTSGREGYEQYF. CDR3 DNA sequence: TGCGCCAGCAGCCCTCGGACTAGCGGGAGGGAGGGATACGAGCAGTACTTC.

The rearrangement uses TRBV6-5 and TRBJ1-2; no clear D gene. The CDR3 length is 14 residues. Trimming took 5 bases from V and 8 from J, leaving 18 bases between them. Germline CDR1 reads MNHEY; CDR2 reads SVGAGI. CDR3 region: CASSPEDYGFGYTF. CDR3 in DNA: TGTGCCAGCAGTCCGGAGGACTATGGATTCGGCTACACCTTC.

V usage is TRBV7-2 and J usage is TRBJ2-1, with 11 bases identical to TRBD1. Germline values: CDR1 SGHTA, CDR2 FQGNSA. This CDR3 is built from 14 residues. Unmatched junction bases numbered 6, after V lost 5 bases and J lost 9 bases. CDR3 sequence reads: CASSQRTGGFEQFF. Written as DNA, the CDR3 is TGTGCCAGCAGCCAAAGGACAGGGGGCTTTGAGCAGTTCTTC.

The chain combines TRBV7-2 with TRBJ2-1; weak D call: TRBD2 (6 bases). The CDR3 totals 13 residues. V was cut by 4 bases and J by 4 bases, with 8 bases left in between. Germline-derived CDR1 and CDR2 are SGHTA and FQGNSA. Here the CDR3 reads CASSSEGYNEQFF. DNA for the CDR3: TGTGCCAGCAGCTCGGAGGGGTACAATGAGCAGTTCTTC.

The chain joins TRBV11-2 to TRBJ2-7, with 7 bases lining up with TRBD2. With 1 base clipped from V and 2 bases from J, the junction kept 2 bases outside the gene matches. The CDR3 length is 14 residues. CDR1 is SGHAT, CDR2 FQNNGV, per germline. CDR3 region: CASSLAGGPYEQYF. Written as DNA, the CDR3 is TGTGCCAGCAGCTTAGCGGGAGGCCCCTACGAGCAGTACTTC.

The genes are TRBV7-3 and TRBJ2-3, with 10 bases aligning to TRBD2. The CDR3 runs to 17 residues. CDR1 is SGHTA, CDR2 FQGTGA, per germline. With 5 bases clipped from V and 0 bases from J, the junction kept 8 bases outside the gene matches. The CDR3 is CASSTRTSGVSTDTQYF. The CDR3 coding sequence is TGTGCCAGCAGCACCAGGACTAGCGGAGTTAGCACAGATACGCAGTATTTT.

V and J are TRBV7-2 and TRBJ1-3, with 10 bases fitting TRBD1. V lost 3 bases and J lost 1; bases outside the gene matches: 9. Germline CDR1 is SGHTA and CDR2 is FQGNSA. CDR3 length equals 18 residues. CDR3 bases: TGTGCCAGCAGCTTTATACATGGACAGGGGGATTCTGGAAACACCATATATTTT. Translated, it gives CASSFIHGQGDSGNTIYF.

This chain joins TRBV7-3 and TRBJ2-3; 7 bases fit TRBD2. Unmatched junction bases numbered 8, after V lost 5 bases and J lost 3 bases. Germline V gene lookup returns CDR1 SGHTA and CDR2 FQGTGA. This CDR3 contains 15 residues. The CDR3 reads CASSPTREWTDTQYF. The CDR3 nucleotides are TGTGCCAGCAGCCCCACGCGGGAGTGGACAGATACGCAGTATTTT.

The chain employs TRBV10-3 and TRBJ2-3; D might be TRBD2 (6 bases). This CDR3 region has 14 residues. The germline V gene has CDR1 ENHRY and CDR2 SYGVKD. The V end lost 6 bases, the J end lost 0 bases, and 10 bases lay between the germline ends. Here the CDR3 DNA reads TGTGCCATCAGGAGGGCGGGGAGCACAGATACGCAGTATTTT. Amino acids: CAIRRAGSTDTQYF.

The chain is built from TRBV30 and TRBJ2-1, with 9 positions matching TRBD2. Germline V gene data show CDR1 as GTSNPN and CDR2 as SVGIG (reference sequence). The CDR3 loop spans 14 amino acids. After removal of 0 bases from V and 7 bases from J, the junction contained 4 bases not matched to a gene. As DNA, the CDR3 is TGTGCCTGGAGTGTATTTAGCGGGAGAAATGAGCAGTTCTTC. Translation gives CAWSVFSGRNEQFF.

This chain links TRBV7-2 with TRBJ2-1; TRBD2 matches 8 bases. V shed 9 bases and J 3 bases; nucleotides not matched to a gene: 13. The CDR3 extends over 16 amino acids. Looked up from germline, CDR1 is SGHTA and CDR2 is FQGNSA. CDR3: CASNEQAGAIYNEQFF. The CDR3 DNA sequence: TGTGCCAGTAACGAACAAGCGGGAGCCATCTACAATGAGCAGTTCTTC.

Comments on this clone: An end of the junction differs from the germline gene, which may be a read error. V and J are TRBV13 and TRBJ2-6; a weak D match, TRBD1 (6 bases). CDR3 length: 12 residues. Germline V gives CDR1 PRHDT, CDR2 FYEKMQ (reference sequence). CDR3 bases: TGTGCCAGCAGCTCATTACAGGGCGTGACGTCTTTC. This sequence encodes CASSSLQGVTSF.

The CDR3 is CASSGPDRAKTEAFF. CDR3 DNA: TGTGCCAGCAGTGGCCCGGACAGGGCGAAGACTGAAGCTTTCTTT. The chain combines TRBV6-1 with TRBJ1-1, with 8 nucleotides matching TRBD1. V lost 4 bases to trimming and J lost 5 bases; unmatched junction nucleotides: 9. This CDR3 comprises 15 residues. Germline values: CDR1 MNHNS, CDR2 SASEGT.

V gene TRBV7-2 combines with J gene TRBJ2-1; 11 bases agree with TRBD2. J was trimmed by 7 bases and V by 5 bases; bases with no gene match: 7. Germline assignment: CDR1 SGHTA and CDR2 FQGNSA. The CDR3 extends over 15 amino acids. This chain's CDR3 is CASSTLAGVVNEQFF. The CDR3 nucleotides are TGTGCCAGCAGCACACTAGCGGGAGTGGTTAATGAGCAGTTCTTC.

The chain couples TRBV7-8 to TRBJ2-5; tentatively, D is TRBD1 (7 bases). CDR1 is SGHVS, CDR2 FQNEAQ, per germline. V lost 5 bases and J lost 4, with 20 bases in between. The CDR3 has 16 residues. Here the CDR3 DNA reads TGTGCCAGCAGCGGATGGGGGATCCAGGGGGGAGAGACCCAGTACTTC. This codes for CASSGWGIQGGETQYF.

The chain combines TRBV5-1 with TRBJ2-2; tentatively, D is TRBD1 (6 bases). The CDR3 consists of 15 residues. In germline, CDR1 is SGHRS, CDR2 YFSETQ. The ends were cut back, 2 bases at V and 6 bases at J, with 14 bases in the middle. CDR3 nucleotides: TGCGCCAGCAGCTTTACAGGGTTAATGTCCGGGGAGCTGTTTTTT. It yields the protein CASSFTGLMSGELFF.

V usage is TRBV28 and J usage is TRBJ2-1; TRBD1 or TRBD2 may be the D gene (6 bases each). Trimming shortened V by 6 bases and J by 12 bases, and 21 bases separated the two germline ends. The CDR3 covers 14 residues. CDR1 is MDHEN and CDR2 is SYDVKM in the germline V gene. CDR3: CASSRASGAERQFF. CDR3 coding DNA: TGTGCCAGCAGCCGAGCGTCGGGGGCGGAAAGGCAGTTCTTC.